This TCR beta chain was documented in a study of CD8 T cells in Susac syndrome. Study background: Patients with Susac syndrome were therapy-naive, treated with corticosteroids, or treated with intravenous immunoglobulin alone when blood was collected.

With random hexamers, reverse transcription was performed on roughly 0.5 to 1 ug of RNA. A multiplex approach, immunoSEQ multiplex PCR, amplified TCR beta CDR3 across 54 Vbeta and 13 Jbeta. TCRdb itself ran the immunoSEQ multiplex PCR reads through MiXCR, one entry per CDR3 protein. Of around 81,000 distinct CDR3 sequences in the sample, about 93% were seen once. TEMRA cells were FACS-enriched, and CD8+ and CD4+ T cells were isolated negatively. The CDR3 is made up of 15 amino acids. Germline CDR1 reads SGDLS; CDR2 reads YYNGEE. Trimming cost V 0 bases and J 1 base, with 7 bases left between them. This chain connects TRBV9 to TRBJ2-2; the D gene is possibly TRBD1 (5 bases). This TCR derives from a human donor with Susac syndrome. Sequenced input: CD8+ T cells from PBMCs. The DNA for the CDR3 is TGTGCCAGCAGCGTAGGGCAGGGGAACACCGGGGAGCTGTTTTTT. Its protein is CASSVGQGNTGELFF. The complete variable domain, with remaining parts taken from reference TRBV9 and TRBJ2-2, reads DSGVTQTPKHLITATGQRVTLRCSPRSGDLSVYWYQQSLDQGLQFLIQYYNGEERAKGNILERFSAQQFPDLHSELNLSSLELGDSALYFCASSVGQGNTGELFFGEGSRLTVL.